This T cell receptor beta chain was profiled in a study of graft-versus-host responses after intestinal transplantation. Concerning this clone: Antigen unknown.

CDR1 ENHRY and CDR2 SYGVKD come from the germline V gene. CDR3 size: 14 residues. Trimming cost V 2 bases and J 2 bases, with 10 bases left between them. Generated by immunoSEQ multiplex PCR, the TCRdb table keeps only in-frame clones and is missing some. Among roughly 46,000 clones listed, roughly 93% were seen once. Study-wide points: Allograft graft-versus-host to host-versus-graft clonal ratios ran high in patients with graft-donor T cell macrochimerism. GvH clones surfaced in recipient marrow, some emerging earlier in ileum or blood.

The sequenced sample was PBMCs, obtained 750 to 800 days after a first intestinal transplant, on the day of a second. This clonotype originated in a human patient who received an intestinal transplant, so some T cells may come from the graft donor. The chain recombines TRBV10-3 with TRBJ2-7; D gene unclear. This CDR3 is CAISERDGTYEQYF. The CDR3 DNA reads as TGTGCCATCAGTGAGCGCGACGGAACCTACGAGCAGTACTTC.